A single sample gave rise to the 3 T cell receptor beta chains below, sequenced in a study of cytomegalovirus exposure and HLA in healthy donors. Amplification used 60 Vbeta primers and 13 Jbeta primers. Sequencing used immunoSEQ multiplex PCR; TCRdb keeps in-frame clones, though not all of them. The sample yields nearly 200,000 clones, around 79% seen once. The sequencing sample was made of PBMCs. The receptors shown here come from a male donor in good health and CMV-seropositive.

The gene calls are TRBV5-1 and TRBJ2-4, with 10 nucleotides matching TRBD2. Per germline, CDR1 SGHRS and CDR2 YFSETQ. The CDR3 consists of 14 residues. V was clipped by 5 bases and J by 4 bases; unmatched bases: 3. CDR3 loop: CASSSGGSKNIQYF. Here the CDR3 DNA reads TGCGCCAGCAGTAGCGGGGGGTCGAAAAACATTCAGTACTTC.

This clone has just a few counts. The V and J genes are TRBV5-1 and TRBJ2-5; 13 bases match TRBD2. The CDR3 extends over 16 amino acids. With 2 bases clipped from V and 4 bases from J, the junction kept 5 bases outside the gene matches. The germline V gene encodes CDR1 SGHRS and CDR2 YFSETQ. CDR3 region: CASSFRTSGSGETQYF. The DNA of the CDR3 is TGCGCCAGCAGCTTCCGGACTAGCGGGAGCGGAGAGACCCAGTACTTC.

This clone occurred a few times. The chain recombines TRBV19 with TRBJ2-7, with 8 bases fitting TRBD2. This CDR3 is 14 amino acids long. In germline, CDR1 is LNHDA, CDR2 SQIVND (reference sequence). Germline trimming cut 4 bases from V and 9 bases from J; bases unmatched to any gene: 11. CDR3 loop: CASSKSGTSIRQYF. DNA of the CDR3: TGTGCCAGTAGTAAATCCGGGACTAGTATAAGGCAGTACTTC.